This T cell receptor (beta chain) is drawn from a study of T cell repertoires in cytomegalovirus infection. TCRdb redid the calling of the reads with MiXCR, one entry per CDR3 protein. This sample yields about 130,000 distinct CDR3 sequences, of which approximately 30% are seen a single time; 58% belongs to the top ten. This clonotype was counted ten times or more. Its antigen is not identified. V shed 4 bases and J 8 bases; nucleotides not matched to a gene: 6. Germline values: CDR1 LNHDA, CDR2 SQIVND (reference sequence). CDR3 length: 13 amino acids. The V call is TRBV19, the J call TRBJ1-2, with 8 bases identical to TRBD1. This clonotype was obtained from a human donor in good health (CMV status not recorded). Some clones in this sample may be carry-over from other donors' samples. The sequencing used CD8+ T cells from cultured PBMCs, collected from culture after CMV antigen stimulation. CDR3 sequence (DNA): TGTGCCAGTAGTAATGGGGACAGGCGAGGCTACACCTTC. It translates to CASSNGDRRGYTF.